This T cell receptor (beta chain) derives from a study of control samples from healthy donors and cancer patients. Germline values: CDR1 SNHLY, CDR2 FYNNEI. CDR3 length: 15 residues. V lost 0 bases and J 10 bases, leaving 13 bases between the germline ends. A few counts support this clone. The repertoire was sequenced with immunoSEQ multiplex PCR; TCRdb's copy has only in-frame clones and lacks some. The sample has about 100,000 clones; around four fifths are singletons. The sequence came from a man in his thirties or forties in good health. Sequenced material: blood. The rearrangement uses TRBV2 and TRBJ1-6, with D possibly TRBD1 on 5 matching bases. The CDR3 DNA reads as TGTGCCAGCAGTGAAGCGCTTGGGGGTCGGTCACCCCTCCACTTT. Residues: CASSEALGGRSPLHF.